This T cell receptor (beta chain) was sequenced in a study of blood T cell repertoires in COVID-19. Study-wide background: Acute-phase and convalescent COVID-19 samples originated in the United States, Italy and Spain. T cells, B-cell-depleted T cells, or PBMCs provided the cDNA or gDNA that served as material.

Methods used by the authors: By means of reference gene primer amplification, nucleated cell counts were estimated. Sequencing was performed with immunoSEQ multiplex PCR; in TCRdb, only in-frame clones are kept and a portion is missing. V and J calls and clone size follow that table, whereas D and trimming were derived from the DNA. The sample has 160,000 or so clones; about 92% are singletons. There are a few counts of this clone. The ends lost 3 bases at V and 5 bases at J; junction bases unmatched: 4. The CDR3 is 14 residues long. The germline CDR1 and CDR2 sequences are KGHSH and LQKENI. Sequenced sample: peripheral blood. The chain recombines TRBV18 with TRBJ1-2; 9 nucleotides line up with TRBD1. The TCR comes from a man aged 55 to 70 with active or convalescent COVID-19. Written as DNA, the CDR3 is TGTGCCAGCTCACCGTCCGGACAGGGGTATGGCTACACCTTC. Translated: CASSPSGQGYGYTF.